The 13 T cell receptor beta chains in this list originate from one sample, sequenced in a study of blood T cell repertoires in COVID-19. The table came from immunoSEQ multiplex PCR; TCRdb's copy has only in-frame clones and leaves some out. The sample includes approximately 190,000 clones, roughly 80% of them seen just once. Sample: peripheral blood. All receptors derive from a woman in her twenties or thirties with acute or convalescent COVID-19.

The gene calls are TRBV5-1 and TRBJ1-6; unclear D gene. The V end was cut by 2 bases, the J end by 0 bases, with 3 bases between. CDR3 length: 14 residues. The germline V gene has CDR1 SGHRS and CDR2 YFSETQ. The CDR3 nucleotides read TGCGCCAGCAGCTTATACTCCTATAATTCACCCCTCCACTTT. Translation gives CASSLYSYNSPLHF.

This clone came up a few times. The chain uses TRBV5-1 and TRBJ1-1; TRBD1 aligns across 8 bases. Germline V gene data show CDR1 as SGHRS and CDR2 as YFSETQ. Losses at the gene ends were 3 bases for V and 5 bases for J; bases not matched to a gene: 6. This CDR3 has 14 residues. CDR3 bases: TGCGCCAGCAGCTCCGTTCGACAGGGGACTGAAGCTTTCTTT. Its translation: CASSSVRQGTEAFF.

V usage is TRBV19 and J usage is TRBJ1-1; D is possibly TRBD1 (6 bases). The length of the CDR3 is 17 residues. V was pared by 5 bases and J by 1 base, with 20 bases between. Germline V lookup: CDR1 LNHDA, CDR2 SQIVND (reference sequence). The CDR3 loop reads CASSPLGTSGPNTEAFF. CDR3 in DNA: TGTGCCAGTAGTCCCCTCGGGACATCGGGACCGAACACTGAAGCTTTCTTT.

J is TRBJ2-2 and V is TRBV5-6, with D tentatively TRBD2 (6 bases). Deletions cut 0 bases from V and 7 bases from J, with 10 bases between. This CDR3 is 14 amino acids long. Germline lookup yields CDR1 SGHDT and CDR2 YYEEEE. The CDR3 is CASSLVSGGGELFF. For the CDR3, the DNA is TGTGCCAGCAGCTTGGTCTCCGGGGGCGGGGAGCTGTTTTTT.

The DNA of the CDR3 is TGTGCCAGCAGCGGTCCGGGACAGGGCCTTTACAATGAGCAGTTCTTC. Its protein product is CASSGPGQGLYNEQFF. The chain recombines TRBV9 with TRBJ2-1; 9 bases map to TRBD1. Unmatched junction bases numbered 8, after V lost 3 bases and J lost 4 bases. CDR3 size: 16 residues. Germline lookup yields CDR1 SGDLS and CDR2 YYNGEE.

V and J are TRBV6-1 and TRBJ2-1; TRBD1 matches 10 bases. Germline CDR1 is MNHNS and CDR2 is SASEGT. CDR3 length equals 15 residues. With V trimmed by 1 base and J by 8 bases, 5 bases remained unmatched. CDR3 bases: TGTGCCAGCAGTGAAGGCGGGACAGGGGTCCATGAGCAGTTCTTC. Translated: CASSEGGTGVHEQFF.

V is TRBV6-2 or TRBV6-3 and J is TRBJ1-1, with D perhaps TRBD1 (6 bases). Trimming left V 5 bases short and J 0 bases short, with 10 bases between. Germline V gives CDR1 MNHEY, CDR2 SVGEGT. The CDR3 consists of 14 residues. CDR3 DNA sequence: TGTGCCAGCAGTGGGGCAGGGGTGAACACTGAAGCTTTCTTT. Protein sequence: CASSGAGVNTEAFF.

J is TRBJ2-2 and V is TRBV19; 9 nucleotides align to TRBD1. Looked up from germline, CDR1 is LNHDA and CDR2 is SQIVND (reference sequence). This CDR3 spans 17 amino acids. The trim removed 4 bases at V and 1 base at J, leaving 7 bases unmatched. The CDR3 protein is CASSTPRTGVNTGELFF. The CDR3 coding sequence is TGTGCCAGTAGTACCCCCCGGACAGGGGTGAACACCGGGGAGCTGTTTTTT.

This clone has just a few counts. The J gene is TRBJ1-1, the V gene TRBV25-1; D perhaps matches TRBD1 (6 bases). Germline CDR1 and CDR2: MGHDK and SYGVNS. V lost 6 bases, J lost 7 bases, and 18 bases lay in between. There are 14 residues in the CDR3. The CDR3: CASRNLDRRSEAFF. The CDR3, as DNA: TGTGCCAGCAGGAACCTCGACAGGCGAAGTGAAGCTTTCTTT.

V and J are TRBV5-1 and TRBJ2-1; 10 bases agree with TRBD2. V lost 0 bases to trimming and J lost 8 bases; unmatched junction nucleotides: 5. The CDR3 extends over 15 amino acids. Germline assignment: CDR1 SGHRS and CDR2 YFSETQ. The CDR3 spells CASSLVASGSDEQFF. As DNA, the CDR3 is TGCGCCAGCAGCTTGGTCGCTAGCGGGAGCGATGAGCAGTTCTTC.

The genes are TRBV5-1 and TRBJ1-5, with TRBD1 matching over 7 bases. The CDR3 extends over 17 amino acids. The junction had 14 bases not matched to a gene; V was cut back by 4 bases and J by 4 bases. The germline gives CDR1 SGHRS, CDR2 YFSETQ. The CDR3 is CASSHDRVAQPNQPQHF. The CDR3 region has the DNA TGCGCCAGCAGCCATGACAGGGTGGCCCAACCTAATCAGCCCCAGCATTTT. Based on the CDR3 plus reference TRBV5-1 and TRBJ1-5, the full variable domain is KAGVTQTPRYLIKTRGQQVTLSCSPISGHRSVSWYQQTPGQGLQFLFEYFSETQRNKGNFPGRFSGRQFSNSRSEMNVSTLELGDSALYLCASSHDRVAQPNQPQHFGDGTRLSIL.

Note on this clone: Compared with germline, one end of the junction differs, possibly owing to a read error. The chain combines TRBV7-7 with TRBJ2-1; tentatively, D is TRBD2 (6 bases). Germline V gene lookup returns CDR1 SSHAT and CDR2 FNYEAQ (reference sequence). The CDR3 runs to 13 residues. CDR3 region: CASSLGTANEQFF. The DNA of the CDR3 is TGTGCTAGCAGCTTAGGGACTGCCAATGAGCAGTTCTTC.

V and J are TRBV11-2 and TRBJ1-2; TRBD1 might be the D (5 bases). The V and J ends lost 1 base and 5 bases respectively, with 14 bases between them. Germline loops: CDR1 SGHAT, CDR2 FQNNGV. There are 15 residues in the CDR3. This CDR3 reads CASSLGLAGSYGYTF. DNA of the CDR3: TGTGCCAGCAGCTTAGGTTTAGCAGGGTCTTATGGCTACACCTTC.